This entry describes one T cell receptor (beta chain). The antigen is not known. The data were obtained in a study of Ad26.COV2.S vaccination and SARS-CoV-2 variants. At the level of the study: Donor participated within the Ad26.COV2.S arm of the COV1001 trial.

Treatment reported: 15 to 20 received Ad26.COV2.S at low or high dose, single or two shots; roughly 5 received placebo; per-sample allocation not given. Samples analyzed were those drawn on day 63 after the first vaccine or placebo injection. An adult aged 18-55 years in Boston served as the donor. Study outcomes and limitations: Researchers cautioned that TCR breadth and depth analyses may have underestimated total T cell responses. Non-spike TCR breadth was similar in vaccine and placebo recipients.

This CDR3 has 12 amino acids. Germline V CDR1 and CDR2: SEHNR, FQNEAQ (reference sequence). V was clipped by 0 bases and J by 7 bases, with 6 bases between them. The protocol was immunoSEQ multiplex PCR, while the TCRdb copy is restricted to in-frame clones and leaves out a portion. Among about 350,000 clones listed, more than 85% were seen once. This specimen was peripheral blood, taken in a trial of Ad26.COV2.S vaccine versus placebo. The chain uses TRBV7-9 and TRBJ1-1; D remains ambiguous. The source of this sequence is a person aged 18-60 years who received the Ad26.COV2.S COVID-19 vaccine or a placebo. The CDR3 nucleotides are TGTGCCAGCAGCTTAGCCCAGAGTGAAGCTTTCTTT. Its translation is CASSLAQSEAFF.